One TCR beta chain is described in this entry. Antigen unknown. The data originate from a study of early T cells in non-severe SARS-CoV-2 infection. Study summary: The input, bulk RNA from unsorted whole blood, was sequenced, and chains were unpaired.

Study-level findings and limits: VDJdb matches were skewed toward anti-spike CD8 T cell responses.

The CDR3 contains 16 residues. V shed 5 bases and J shed 6 bases, with 26 bases lying between them. Per germline, CDR1 SQVTM and CDR2 ANQGSEA. TCRdb re-called the 5' RACE reads with MiXCR, one entry per CDR3 protein. This sample yields about 100,000 distinct CDR3 sequences, of which around 13% are seen a single time; 2% to 2.5% belongs to the top ten. V is TRBV29-1 and J is TRBJ2-7; perhaps TRBD2 as D (6 bases). This receptor was obtained from an adult who was a healthcare worker with PCR-confirmed SARS-CoV-2 infection or an uninfected control (not recorded which). Sequenced material: whole blood. The CDR3 nucleotides are TGCAGCGTTACTACCCGGGGAGGTAAGGGTCCGGGCGAGCAGTACTTC. Translated: CSVTTRGGKGPGEQYF.